This T cell receptor (beta chain) emerged from a study of OX40 agonist ivuxolimab in advanced cancers. Produced via immunoSEQ multiplex PCR; TCRdb's table is partial and in-frame only. Of about 45,000 clones in the sample, 65% to 90% were seen once. This clone was observed once. V shed 7 bases, J shed 4 bases, and the junction held 11 bases outside the gene matches. The CDR3 has 15 amino acids. Germline-derived CDR1 and CDR2 are SGHRS and YFSETQ. The starting material was CD4+ or CD8+ T cells sorted from blood, obtained in a trial of the OX40 agonist ivuxolimab. The source is an adult with an advanced solid tumor such as melanoma, head and neck, liver or kidney cancer. The genes are TRBV5-1 and TRBJ2-7; 10 nucleotides agree with TRBD2. CDR3 DNA: TGCGCCAGCGGCCGGCTAGCGGGAGAAGGGTACGAGCAGTACTTC. Amino acid sequence: CASGRLAGEGYEQYF.